The rows below give T cell receptor beta chains drawn from one sample of a study of graft-versus-host responses after intestinal transplantation. Assay used: immunoSEQ multiplex PCR; TCRdb lists only in-frame clones, some missing. The sample lists more than 10,000 clones; roughly 31% were seen once. Sequencing used alloreactive CD4+ T cells from a mixed lymphocyte reaction culture, obtained before transplantation. These receptors came from a human patient who was an organ donor for intestinal transplantation. CDR3s include the opening cysteine and the closing phenylalanine or tryptophan. Fields, in order: J gene, V gene, CDR3 protein.

TRBJ2-1,TRBV4-3,CASSQLLRRGDDNEQFF
TRBJ2-5,TRBV5-4,CASSRWGGRETQYF
TRBJ2-7,TRBV2,CASSEGEFQRDDF
TRBJ2-1,TRBV6-6,CASSYRDNEQFF
TRBJ1-1,TRBV12-2,CASRLGEGSVTEAFF
TRBJ1-2,TRBV27,CASRTDRGGLGYTF
TRBJ2-5,TRBV30,CAWTPKRASGGAETQYF
TRBJ1-1,TRBV25-1,CASSSLEGTEAFF
TRBJ1-2,TRBV5-6,CASSLVSIGVNYGYTF
TRBJ2-7,TRBV11-2,CASSLDSGGFFYEQYF
TRBJ2-1,TRBV10-3,CAISRQGSYNEQFF
TRBJ2-3,TRBV4-1,CASSQRPRDRGTDTQYF
TRBJ1-2,TRBV4-1,CASSQVGQHYGYTF
TRBJ1-2,TRBV7-9,CASSFARSNYGYTF
TRBJ2-1,TRBV11-3,CASSPKSGGGYNEQFF
TRBJ2-7,TRBV18,CASSPRLAGGEQYF
TRBJ2-7,TRBV4-3,CASSQTGGGYEQYF
TRBJ1-2,TRBV28,CASQDGSYTF
TRBJ2-7,TRBV10-3,CAISPLAGRNEQYF
TRBJ2-3,TRBV7-3,CASSLRGTNTDTQYF
TRBJ1-6,TRBV7-9,CASSLHVGQGLGSSPLHF
TRBJ2-5,TRBV5-4,CASSFGSPETQYF
TRBJ2-7,TRBV4-1,CASRLLGQTTYEQYF
TRBJ2-5,TRBV7-8,CASGRPSRTQYF
TRBJ1-1,TRBV10-3,CASSYSGGRAFF
TRBJ2-3,TRBV9,CASSVVSASDTQYF
TRBJ2-7,TRBV4-3,CASSQVTRGEQYF
TRBJ2-3,TRBV5-1,CASSLSQGTDTQYF
TRBJ2-3,TRBV11-3,CASSFTSGNTQYF
TRBJ1-5,TRBV19,CASSARGQPQHF
TRBJ1-1,TRBV28,CAISYNIQGITEAFF
TRBJ1-2,TRBV5-3,CARSRGGADGYTF
TRBJ1-5,TRBV7-9,CASSPGANQPQHF
TRBJ2-5,TRBV4-1,CASSQGTSGAIKTQYF
TRBJ2-5,TRBV9,CASSPLGTSVSQYF
TRBJ1-2,TRBV6-4,CASSDRGGYTF
TRBJ2-7,TRBV7-2,CASSEGDEQYF
TRBJ1-5,TRBV7-9,CASSLTGDQPQHF
TRBJ1-2,TRBV7-2,CASSFSHAVLNYGYTF
TRBJ2-7,TRBV4-2,CASSFQGTGYEQYF
TRBJ2-6,TRBV7-2,CASSFILAWGANVLTF
TRBJ2-1,TRBV5-1,CASSSSSYNEQFF
TRBJ1-1,TRBV4-1,CASSPRTGTNTEAFF
TRBJ2-2,TRBV7-7,CASSLGRAGELFF
TRBJ1-2,TRBV10-3,CAISRGDYGYTF
TRBJ2-3,TRBV4-1,CASSQDWNLAGTDTQYF
TRBJ2-7,TRBV10-3,CAISDPGQGSSYEQYF
TRBJ2-3,TRBV5-4,CASSLVAGGRDTQYF
TRBJ2-3,TRBV4-1,CASSQDGLAGVTDTQYF
TRBJ1-4,TRBV5-1,CASSSYRGATNEKLFF
TRBJ1-2,TRBV18,CASSPPTGGNNYGYTF